This TCR beta chain appears in the sequencing data of a study of T cell repertoires in cytomegalovirus infection. Study observations and caveats: Dominant in the ex vivo response were TCR beta clonotypes restricted by HLA-C and specific for CMV.

TCRdb re-derived calls from the reads in MiXCR, one entry per CDR3 protein. The repertoire holds about 490,000 distinct CDR3 sequences, with approximately 15% as singletons. Germline V lookup: CDR1 DFQATT, CDR2 SNEGSKA (reference sequence). CDR3 size: 12 residues. The ends were cut back, 2 bases at V and 1 base at J, with 5 bases in the middle. This clonotype was counted a few times. Its antigen is unknown. V usage is TRBV20-1 and J usage is TRBJ1-1, with D hard to call. The receptor's source is a human donor in good health (CMV status not recorded). Some clones in this sample may be carry-over from other donors' samples. The sequencing sample was made of CD8+ T cells from PBMCs. The CDR3 nucleotides read TGCAGTGCTAGATGGGGGAACACTGAAGCTTTCTTT. Encoded protein: CSARWGNTEAFF.